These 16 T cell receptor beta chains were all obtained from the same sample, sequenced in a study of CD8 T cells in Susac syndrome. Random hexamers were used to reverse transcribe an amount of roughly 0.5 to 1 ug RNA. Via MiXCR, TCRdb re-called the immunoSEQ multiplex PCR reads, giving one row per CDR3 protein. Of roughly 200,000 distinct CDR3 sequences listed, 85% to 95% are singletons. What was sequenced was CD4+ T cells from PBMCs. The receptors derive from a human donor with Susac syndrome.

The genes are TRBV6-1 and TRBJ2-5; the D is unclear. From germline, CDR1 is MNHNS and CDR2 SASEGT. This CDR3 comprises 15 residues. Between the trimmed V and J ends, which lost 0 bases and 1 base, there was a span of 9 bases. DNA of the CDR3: TGTGCCAGCAGTGAAGCCGCGGCGCTCCAAGAGACCCAGTACTTC. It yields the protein CASSEAAALQETQYF.

CDR3 in amino acids: CASSVDITAPLFF. The CDR3 DNA sequence: TGTGCCAGCAGCGTAGATATCACAGCTCCACTGTTTTTT. The chain couples TRBV9 to TRBJ1-4; the D is unclear. Germline CDR1 reads SGDLS; CDR2 reads YYNGEE. The ends were cut back, 0 bases at V and 13 bases at J, with 13 bases in the middle. The CDR3 length is 13 residues.

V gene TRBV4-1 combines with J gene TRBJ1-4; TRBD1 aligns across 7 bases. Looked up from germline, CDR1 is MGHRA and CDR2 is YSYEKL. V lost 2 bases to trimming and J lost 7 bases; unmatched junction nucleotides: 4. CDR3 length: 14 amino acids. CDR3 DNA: TGCGCCAGCAGCCAACAGGGGGGAGGTGAAAAACTGTTTTTT. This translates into CASSQQGGGEKLFF.

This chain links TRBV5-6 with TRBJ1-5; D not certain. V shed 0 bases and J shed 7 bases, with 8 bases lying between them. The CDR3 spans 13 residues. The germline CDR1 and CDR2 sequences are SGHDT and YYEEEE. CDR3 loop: CASSLVGEQPQHF. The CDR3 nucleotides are TGTGCCAGCAGCTTGGTCGGGGAACAGCCCCAGCATTTT.

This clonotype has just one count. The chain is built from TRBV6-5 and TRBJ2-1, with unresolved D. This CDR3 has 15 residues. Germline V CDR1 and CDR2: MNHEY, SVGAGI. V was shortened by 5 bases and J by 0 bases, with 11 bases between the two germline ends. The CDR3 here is CASSTTGFSYNEQFF. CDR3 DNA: TGTGCCAGCAGTACAACCGGATTCTCCTACAATGAGCAGTTCTTC.

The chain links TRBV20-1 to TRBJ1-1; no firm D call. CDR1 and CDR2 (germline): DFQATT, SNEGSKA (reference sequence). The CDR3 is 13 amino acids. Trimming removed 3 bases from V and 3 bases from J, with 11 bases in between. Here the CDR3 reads CSASTYSYTEAFF. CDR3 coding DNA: TGCAGTGCTAGTACCTACAGTTACACTGAAGCTTTCTTT.

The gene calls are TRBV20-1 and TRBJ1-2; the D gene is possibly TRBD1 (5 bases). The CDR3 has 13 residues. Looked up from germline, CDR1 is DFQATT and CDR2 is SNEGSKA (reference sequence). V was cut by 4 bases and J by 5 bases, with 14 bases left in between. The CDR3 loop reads CSATPGTLYGYTF. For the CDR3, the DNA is TGCAGTGCTACCCCCGGGACCCTGTATGGCTACACCTTC.

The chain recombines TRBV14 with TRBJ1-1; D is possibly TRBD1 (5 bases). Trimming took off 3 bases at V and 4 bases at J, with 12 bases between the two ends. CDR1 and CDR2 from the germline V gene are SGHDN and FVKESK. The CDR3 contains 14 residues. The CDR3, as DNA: TGTGCCAGCAGCCAGGGCAGGGCGGGCACTGAAGCTTTCTTT. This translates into CASSQGRAGTEAFF.

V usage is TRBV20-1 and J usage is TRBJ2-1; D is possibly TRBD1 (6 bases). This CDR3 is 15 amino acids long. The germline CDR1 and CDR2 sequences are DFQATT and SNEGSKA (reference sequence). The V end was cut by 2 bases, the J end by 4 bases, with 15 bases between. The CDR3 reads CSARPTGFVYNEQFF. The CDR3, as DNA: TGCAGTGCTAGACCCACAGGGTTCGTTTACAATGAGCAGTTCTTC.

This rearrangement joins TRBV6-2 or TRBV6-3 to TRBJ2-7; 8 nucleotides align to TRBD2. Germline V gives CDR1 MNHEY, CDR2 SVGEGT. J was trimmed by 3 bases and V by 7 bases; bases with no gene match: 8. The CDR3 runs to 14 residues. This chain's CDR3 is CASTETSVFYEQYF. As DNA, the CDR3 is TGTGCCAGCACTGAGACTAGCGTGTTCTACGAGCAGTACTTC.

The CDR3 coding sequence is TGTGCCAGCAGTTACTCGGGAAATGAGCAGTTCTTC. It yields the protein CASSYSGNEQFF. The chain uses TRBV6-2 or TRBV6-3 and TRBJ2-1; D is undetermined. The CDR3 has 12 amino acids. The germline V and J ends were trimmed by 0 bases and 7 bases, with 4 bases remaining between them. Germline loops: CDR1 MNHEY, CDR2 SVGEGT.

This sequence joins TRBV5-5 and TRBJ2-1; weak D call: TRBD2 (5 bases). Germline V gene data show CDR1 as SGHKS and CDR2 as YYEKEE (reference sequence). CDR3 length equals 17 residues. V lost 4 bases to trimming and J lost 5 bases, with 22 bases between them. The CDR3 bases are TGTGCCAGCAGCCCCCCCTTCGAGCGGATAACGAACAATGAGCAGTTCTTC. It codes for CASSPPFERITNNEQFF.

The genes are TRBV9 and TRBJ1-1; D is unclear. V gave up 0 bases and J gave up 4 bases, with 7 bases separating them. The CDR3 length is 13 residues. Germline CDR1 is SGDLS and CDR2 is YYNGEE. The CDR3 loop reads CASSVVSGTEAFF. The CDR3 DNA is TGTGCCAGCAGCGTAGTTTCCGGCACTGAAGCTTTCTTT.

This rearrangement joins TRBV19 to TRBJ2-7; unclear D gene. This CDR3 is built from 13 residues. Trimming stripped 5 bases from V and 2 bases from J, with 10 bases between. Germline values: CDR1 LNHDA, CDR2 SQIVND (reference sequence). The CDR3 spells CASSSAVPYEQYF. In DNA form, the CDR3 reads TGTGCCAGTAGTTCAGCTGTTCCCTACGAGCAGTACTTC.

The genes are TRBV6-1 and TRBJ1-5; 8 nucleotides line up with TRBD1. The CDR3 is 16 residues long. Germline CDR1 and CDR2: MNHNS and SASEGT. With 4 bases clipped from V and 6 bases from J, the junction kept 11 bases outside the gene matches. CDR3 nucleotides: TGTGCCAGCAGTGTCCCGGGACAGGCGTCCCTTCAGCCCCAGCATTTT. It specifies CASSVPGQASLQPQHF.

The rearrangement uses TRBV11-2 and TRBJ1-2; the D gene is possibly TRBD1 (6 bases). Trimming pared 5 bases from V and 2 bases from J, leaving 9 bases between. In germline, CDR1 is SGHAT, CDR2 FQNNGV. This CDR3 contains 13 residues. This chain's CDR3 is CASSTGTNYGYTF. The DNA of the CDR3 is TGTGCCAGCAGCACCGGGACAAACTATGGCTACACCTTC.